This T cell receptor beta chain is drawn from a study of cytomegalovirus exposure and HLA in healthy donors. Study findings and constraints: The majority of CMV-associated TCR beta chains were reported as apparently HLA-restricted in a later analysis. Overall, around 150 TCR beta chains were annotated as cytomegalovirus-associated.

Germline CDR1 and CDR2: MNHNS and SASEGT. The CDR3 consists of 15 residues. The V and J ends lost 8 bases and 4 bases, in that order; junction bases with no gene match: 8. PCR involved 60 Vbeta and 13 Jbeta primers. Authors' analysis steps: Later reanalysis found 80 million or so unique TCR beta chains, some 10 million of them shared. TCRdb's copy holds only in-frame clones and misses some; the assay was immunoSEQ multiplex PCR. The V and J calls and the clone size are those of that table, but D and trimming were determined from the DNA. This table holds around 150,000 clones, more than 70% found once. Details on this clone: Its antigen is undetermined.

V usage is TRBV6-1 and J usage is TRBJ2-2, with 9 bases fitting TRBD1. This clonotype originated in a male donor in good health and CMV-seronegative. Sequenced sample: PBMCs. CDR3 sequence (DNA): TGTGCCAGCTTCGCCGGGACAGGGACCACCGGGGAGCTGTTTTTT. It translates to CASFAGTGTTGELFF.